Below are 29 T cell receptor beta chains sequenced from a single sample in a study of cytomegalovirus exposure and HLA in healthy donors. In the PCR, 60 Vbeta and 13 Jbeta primers were used. This table comes from immunoSEQ multiplex PCR, and its TCRdb copy is limited to in-frame clones, with some not included. The data show over 150,000 clones, with roughly 85% seen just once and 1% held by the top ten. Sequencing was carried out using PBMCs. The receptors stem from a boy under 10 years old in good health and CMV-seronegative.

This chain uses TRBV14 with TRBJ1-2; D ambiguous. CDR1 is SGHDN and CDR2 is FVKESK in the germline V gene. This CDR3 has 13 residues. The V end was cut by 6 bases, the J end by 8 bases, with 16 bases between. CDR3 loop: CASSKPGVGGYTF. As DNA, the CDR3 is TGTGCCAGCAGTAAGCCCGGGGTTGGCGGCTACACCTTC.

The chain uses TRBV2 and TRBJ1-5, with TRBD1 matching 7 bases. The V gene end was trimmed by 4 bases and the J gene end by 5 bases; junction bases not matched to a gene: 2. The length of the CDR3 is 13 residues. Germline loops: CDR1 SNHLY, CDR2 FYNNEI. CDR3 loop: CASSGDSDQPQHF. The CDR3 nucleotides are TGTGCCAGCAGTGGGGACAGTGATCAGCCCCAGCATTTT.

The chain combines TRBV4-2 with TRBJ2-7, with 9 positions matching TRBD2. Germline CDR1 and CDR2: LGHNA and YNFKEQ. Germline trimming cut 0 bases from V and 4 bases from J; bases unmatched to any gene: 7. This CDR3 is built from 16 residues. CDR3 residues: CASSQDLREGRYEQYF. The CDR3, as DNA: TGTGCCAGCAGCCAAGATCTGCGGGAGGGCCGGTACGAGCAGTACTTC.

This chain uses TRBV5-1 with TRBJ2-3, with TRBD2 identical over 7 bases. Germline V gene lookup returns CDR1 SGHRS and CDR2 YFSETQ. The J segment lost 1 base and the V segment lost 4 bases, leaving 6 bases of the junction unmatched. This CDR3 comprises 15 residues. The CDR3 DNA follows: TGCGCCAGCAGCCCTGTCAGCGGGGGCACAGATACGCAGTATTTT. It yields the protein CASSPVSGGTDTQYF.

DNA for the CDR3: TGCGCCAGCAGCGCCACCCGACAGTTACCGCACTCTGGGGCCAACGTCCTGACTTTC. This translates into CASSATRQLPHSGANVLTF. The chain joins TRBV4-1 to TRBJ2-6; D may be TRBD1 (5 bases). V was clipped by 5 bases and J by 0 bases, with 20 bases between them. CDR1 and CDR2 from the germline V gene are MGHRA and YSYEKL. This CDR3 has 19 amino acids.

The J gene is TRBJ1-1, the V gene TRBV6-5; a weak D match, TRBD1 (5 bases). V was shortened by 4 bases and J by 3 bases, with 9 bases between the two germline ends. CDR3 length: 13 residues. The germline CDR1 and CDR2 sequences are MNHEY and SVGAGI. CDR3 region: CASSSGQHTEAFF. Here the CDR3 DNA reads TGTGCCAGCAGTTCAGGGCAGCACACTGAAGCTTTCTTT.

The chain joins TRBV19 to TRBJ1-5; TRBD1 aligns across 7 bases. Germline V gene data show CDR1 as LNHDA and CDR2 as SQIVND (reference sequence). The trim removed 9 bases at V and 0 bases at J, leaving 17 bases unmatched. This CDR3 comprises 18 residues. The CDR3 protein is CASARGGTESYSNQPQHF. In DNA form, the CDR3 reads TGTGCCAGCGCCAGAGGCGGGACAGAAAGTTATAGCAATCAGCCCCAGCATTTT.

The genes are TRBV5-4 and TRBJ2-5, with a possible D match to TRBD2 (7 bases). The CDR3 spans 14 residues. The germline CDR1 and CDR2 sequences are SGHNT and YYREEE (reference sequence). V lost 3 bases, J lost 5 bases, and 14 bases lay in between. As DNA, the CDR3 is TGTGCCAGCAGCTCGGGCGGGGGCGGGGAGACCCAGTACTTC. The encoded protein is CASSSGGGGETQYF. Using reference TRBV5-4 and TRBJ2-5 for the parts outside the CDR3, the full variable domain is ETGVTQSPTHLIKTRGQQVTLRCSSQSGHNTVSWYQQALGQGPQFIFQYYREEENGRGNFPPRFSGLQFPNYSSELNVNALELDDSALYLCASSSGGGGETQYFGPGTRLLVL.

The chain joins TRBV5-4 to TRBJ2-5; D uncertain. This CDR3 contains 14 residues. V dropped 3 bases and J dropped 1 base, with 10 bases sitting between them. CDR1 is SGHNT, CDR2 YYREEE, per germline (reference sequence). The CDR3, as DNA: TGTGCCAGCAGCTCACAGAATACCCAAGAGACCCAGTACTTC. Translating it yields CASSSQNTQETQYF. The full variable domain, completed using reference TRBV5-4 and TRBJ2-5, is ETGVTQSPTHLIKTRGQQVTLRCSSQSGHNTVSWYQQALGQGPQFIFQYYREEENGRGNFPPRFSGLQFPNYSSELNVNALELDDSALYLCASSSQNTQETQYFGPGTRLLVL.

The chain couples TRBV9 to TRBJ1-2, with D unresolved. There are 15 residues in the CDR3. CDR1 and CDR2 from the germline V gene are SGDLS and YYNGEE. V was trimmed by 0 bases and J by 2 bases, leaving 11 bases between them. CDR3: CASSVDGAMNYGYTF. The CDR3 DNA sequence: TGTGCCAGCAGCGTAGACGGAGCCATGAACTATGGCTACACCTTC. Using reference TRBV9 and TRBJ1-2 for the parts outside the CDR3, the full variable domain is DSGVTQTPKHLITATGQRVTLRCSPRSGDLSVYWYQQSLDQGLQFLIQYYNGEERAKGNILERFSAQQFPDLHSELNLSSLELGDSALYFCASSVDGAMNYGYTFGSGTRLTVV.

The V and J genes are TRBV28 and TRBJ1-1, with unresolved D. CDR1 MDHEN and CDR2 SYDVKM come from the germline V gene. The V and J ends lost 4 bases and 7 bases respectively, with 7 bases between them. The CDR3 contains 11 residues. The CDR3 sequence: CASSSVGEAFF. The CDR3, as DNA: TGTGCCAGCAGTTCTGTCGGTGAAGCTTTCTTT.

Here the CDR3 reads CASSLAAEYEQYF. The CDR3 DNA reads as TGTGCCAGCAGCTTAGCGGCGGAATACGAGCAGTACTTC. The V gene is TRBV27, the J gene TRBJ2-7; possible D gene TRBD2, 6 bases. The CDR3 is 13 amino acids. CDR1 MNHEY and CDR2 SMNVEV come from the germline V gene (reference sequence). The ends were cut back, 6 bases at V and 4 bases at J, with 13 bases in the middle.

The genes are TRBV27 and TRBJ2-7; D is possibly TRBD2 (6 bases). V was clipped by 3 bases and J by 6 bases, with 9 bases between them. This CDR3 is 12 amino acids long. Per germline, CDR1 MNHEY and CDR2 SMNVEV (reference sequence). The chain's CDR3 is CASSLSGSEQYF. The CDR3 coding sequence is TGTGCCAGCAGTTTGTCCGGGAGCGAGCAGTACTTC.

This clone was detected once. The rearrangement uses TRBV5-1 and TRBJ1-3; TRBD1 matches at 11 bases. The germline V gene has CDR1 SGHRS and CDR2 YFSETQ. V was clipped by 2 bases and J by 4 bases; unmatched bases: 5. The CDR3 has 16 amino acids. The CDR3 here is CASSFGGTGGGNTIYF. Here the CDR3 DNA reads TGCGCCAGCAGCTTCGGGGGGACAGGGGGAGGAAACACCATATATTTT.

This clone was counted only a few times. This chain connects TRBV6-1 to TRBJ2-3; 7 nucleotides agree with TRBD2. This CDR3 contains 15 residues. The germline V gene has CDR1 MNHNS and CDR2 SASEGT. After removal of 0 bases from V and 1 base from J, the junction contained 1 base not matched to a gene. The CDR3 here is CASSEAAGGTDTQYF. In DNA, the CDR3 is TGTGCCAGCAGTGAAGCGGCGGGGGGCACAGATACGCAGTATTTT.

As to this clone: Other DNA sequences within the sample encode an identical CDR3. This chain joins TRBV6-5 and TRBJ1-4, with 8 bases matching TRBD1. Trimming took 6 bases from V and 8 from J; bases not matched to a gene: 11. This CDR3 is built from 15 residues. Germline assignment: CDR1 MNHEY and CDR2 SVGAGI. The CDR3 DNA sequence: TGTGCCAGCAGCCCAGACAGGGGTGGAGGGGAAAAACTGTTTTTT. It codes for CASSPDRGGGEKLFF.

The chain uses TRBV6-4 and TRBJ1-5; D perhaps matches TRBD1 (5 bases). Trimming stripped 6 bases from V and 4 bases from J, with 16 bases between. The CDR3 has 15 residues. Germline V lookup: CDR1 MRHNA, CDR2 SNTAGT. CDR3: CASRTGAGRNQPQHF. As DNA, the CDR3 is TGTGCCAGCAGGACGGGAGCGGGGCGAAATCAGCCCCAGCATTTT.

The V and J genes are TRBV6-1 and TRBJ2-3; TRBD2 aligns across 9 bases. The CDR3 runs to 13 residues. Germline CDR1 MNHNS, CDR2 SASEGT. The CDR3 DNA is TGTGGCGGAGGCGGGAGGGGGACAGATACGCAGTATTTT. This translates into CGGGGRGTDTQYF.

This clone was detected only a few times. This chain connects TRBV4-2 to TRBJ2-7; D may be TRBD2 (5 bases). V lost 1 base and J 7 bases, leaving 8 bases between the germline ends. CDR1 and CDR2 from the germline V gene are LGHNA and YNFKEQ. The CDR3 runs to 12 residues. The CDR3 nucleotides are TGTGCCAGCAGCCAAGGTTCGGGAGAGCAGTACGTC. Amino acid sequence: CASSQGSGEQYV.

The chain combines TRBV5-4 with TRBJ1-4; 9 bases match TRBD1. V trimming: 5 bases; J trimming: 8 bases; junction bases outside the gene matches: 10. This CDR3 region has 15 residues. Looked up from germline, CDR1 is SGHNT and CDR2 is YYREEE (reference sequence). CDR3 amino acids: CASSFSGTGREKLFF. DNA for the CDR3: TGTGCCAGCAGTTTCTCCGGGACAGGGAGGGAAAAACTGTTTTTT. Full variable domain (remainder filled in from reference TRBV5-4 and TRBJ1-4): ETGVTQSPTHLIKTRGQQVTLRCSSQSGHNTVSWYQQALGQGPQFIFQYYREEENGRGNFPPRFSGLQFPNYSSELNVNALELDDSALYLCASSFSGTGREKLFFGSGTQLSVL.

The chain has TRBV4-1 and TRBJ1-5, with D hard to call. The CDR3 runs 15 residues. Germline assignment: CDR1 MGHRA and CDR2 YSYEKL. V was clipped by 2 bases and J by 2 bases, with 10 bases between them. The CDR3 nucleotides read TGCGCCAGCAGCCAAATGGGTGAGGGCAATCAGCCCCAGCATTTT. Protein: CASSQMGEGNQPQHF.

The rearrangement uses TRBV28 and TRBJ1-5, with 8 bases lining up with TRBD1. CDR3 length: 15 amino acids. Germline values: CDR1 MDHEN, CDR2 SYDVKM. Trimming cost V 5 bases and J 11 bases; bases outside gene matches: 14. The CDR3 DNA sequence: TGTGCCAGCAGTCCTCGGGACAGGAAGTCCCCAACCCAGCATTTT. Protein product: CASSPRDRKSPTQHF.

The genes are TRBV28 and TRBJ2-3, with 9 bases lining up with TRBD2. Germline V gene lookup returns CDR1 MDHEN and CDR2 SYDVKM. J gave up 1 base and V 3 bases, and 8 bases lay outside the gene matches. The CDR3 contains 17 residues. CDR3 sequence reads: CASSLGTSSWGTDTQYF. In nucleotides, the CDR3 is TGTGCCAGCAGTTTGGGGACTAGCTCGTGGGGCACAGATACGCAGTATTTT.

The J gene is TRBJ1-1, the V gene TRBV5-1, with a tentative D call TRBD1 (5 bases). V was trimmed by 1 base and J by 0 bases, leaving 10 bases between them. CDR1 and CDR2 (germline): SGHRS, YFSETQ. CDR3 length: 15 amino acids. The chain's CDR3 is CASSLWGRVNTEAFF. The CDR3 DNA reads TGCGCCAGCAGCTTGTGGGGCCGGGTGAACACTGAAGCTTTCTTT.

V usage is TRBV19 and J usage is TRBJ1-2; D gene unclear. Trimming took off 6 bases at V and 5 bases at J, with 16 bases between the two ends. From germline, CDR1 is LNHDA and CDR2 SQIVND (reference sequence). This CDR3 has 14 amino acids. CDR3 sequence (DNA): TGTGCCAGTAGGAAGAGCTCTACTCCATATGGCTACACCTTC. Translated, it gives CASRKSSTPYGYTF.

CDR3 loop: CASSPGQGEYEQYV. The CDR3 nucleotides read TGTGCCAGTAGTCCTGGACAGGGCGAATACGAGCAGTACGTC. This chain links TRBV19 with TRBJ2-7; 8 nucleotides align to TRBD1. Germline assignment: CDR1 LNHDA and CDR2 SQIVND (reference sequence). Losses at the gene ends were 5 bases for V and 4 bases for J; bases not matched to a gene: 7. The CDR3 spans 14 residues.

This rearrangement joins TRBV19 to TRBJ1-5; 9 bases agree with TRBD1. Trimming took 4 bases from V and 6 from J; bases not matched to a gene: 10. The CDR3 runs to 16 residues. Germline values: CDR1 LNHDA, CDR2 SQIVND (reference sequence). The CDR3 region has the DNA TGTGCCAGTAGTAAATCCTCCGGGACAGGGCTTCAGCCCCAGCATTTT. This encodes CASSKSSGTGLQPQHF.

The gene calls are TRBV2 and TRBJ2-4; 7 bases fit TRBD1. The CDR3 has 14 residues. With 7 bases clipped from V and 0 bases from J, the junction kept 3 bases outside the gene matches. Germline V gives CDR1 SNHLY, CDR2 FYNNEI. The CDR3 is CASTTGRAKNIQYF. CDR3 coding DNA: TGTGCCAGCACGACAGGGCGAGCCAAAAACATTCAGTACTTC.

The V and J genes are TRBV2 and TRBJ1-1; 8 nucleotides match TRBD1. Germline V lookup: CDR1 SNHLY, CDR2 FYNNEI. CDR3 length: 14 amino acids. The J segment lost 6 bases and the V segment lost 7 bases, leaving 10 bases of the junction unmatched. DNA of the CDR3: TGTGCCAGCACCATCACAGGGGGTCGCGCTGAAGCTTTCTTT. Translated: CASTITGGRAEAFF.